These 30 T cell receptor beta chains were sequenced from one sample in a study of shared T cell receptors in the human thymus. Profiling relied on immunoSEQ multiplex PCR, and the TCRdb table lists in-frame clones only, not all of them. The table includes some 700,000 clones, over 75% detected once. Another study also made use of these data, one on human thymus T cells.

The sample comprised thymocytes. The receptors shown here come from a girl less than two years old with a congenital heart defect.

This chain connects TRBV5-4 to TRBJ2-3; D remains ambiguous. CDR1 is SGHNT, CDR2 YYREEE, per germline (reference sequence). V lost 2 bases and J lost 1, with 11 bases in between. The CDR3 runs to 15 residues. The CDR3 nucleotides read TGTGCCAGCAGCTTATATGGCAGCGGCACAGATACGCAGTATTTT. Protein: CASSLYGSGTDTQYF.

The chain combines TRBV4-3 with TRBJ2-2; D perhaps matches TRBD1 (5 bases). The length of the CDR3 is 16 residues. Germline V CDR1 and CDR2: LGHNA, YSLEER. Trimming took off 0 bases at V and 3 bases at J, with 11 bases between the two ends. The CDR3 region has the DNA TGCGCCAGCAGCCAAGATCGGGTCAGGGACACCGGGGAGCTGTTTTTT. Its protein product is CASSQDRVRDTGELFF.

This clone was seen once. The chain uses TRBV4-1 and TRBJ1-5; 9 bases line up with TRBD1. CDR3 length equals 15 residues. Germline V gene lookup returns CDR1 MGHRA and CDR2 YSYEKL. V lost 1 base to trimming and J lost 9 bases; unmatched junction nucleotides: 7. CDR3 protein: CASSQVAGQGRPQHF. CDR3 DNA sequence: TGCGCCAGCAGCCAAGTGGCGGGACAGGGACGGCCCCAGCATTTT.

This rearrangement joins TRBV7-2 to TRBJ2-1; D not certain. Per the germline V gene, CDR1 is SGHTA and CDR2 is FQGNSA. The CDR3 runs 14 residues. V shed 4 bases and J shed 0 bases, with 7 bases lying between them. In DNA, the CDR3 is TGTGCCAGCAGCTCTCCGAGCTCCTACAATGAGCAGTTCTTC. Protein product: CASSSPSSYNEQFF.

This chain joins TRBV5-4 and TRBJ1-5; D is possibly TRBD1 (6 bases). CDR3 length: 14 residues. V gave up 2 bases and J gave up 1 base, with 7 bases separating them. In germline, CDR1 is SGHNT, CDR2 YYREEE (reference sequence). Here the CDR3 DNA reads TGTGCCAGCAGCTTACAGGGAAGCAATCAGCCCCAGCATTTT. It translates to CASSLQGSNQPQHF.

The chain combines TRBV29-1 with TRBJ2-2, with D perhaps matching TRBD2 (7 bases). The CDR3 is 19 residues long. Trimming removed 5 bases at V and 1 base at J, with 26 bases between. In germline, CDR1 is SQVTM, CDR2 ANQGSEA. CDR3 nucleotide sequence: TGCAGCGTTTTCAAGCCCCACTGGGGGGCGGGGGAGAACACCGGGGAGCTGTTTTTT. As protein: CSVFKPHWGAGENTGELFF.

In this sample, this clone turned up once. The rearrangement uses TRBV7-2 and TRBJ2-7, with 8 nucleotides matching TRBD1. CDR3 length: 17 residues. The V gene end was trimmed by 5 bases and the J gene end by 2 bases; junction bases not matched to a gene: 14. Germline V gene sequence: CDR1 SGHTA, CDR2 FQGNSA. The CDR3 sequence: CASSHGQGSFLTYEQYF. As DNA, the CDR3 is TGTGCCAGCAGCCACGGACAGGGTTCTTTCCTTACCTACGAGCAGTACTTC. The entire variable domain, with the rest obtained from reference TRBV7-2 and TRBJ2-7, is as follows: GAGVSQSPSNKVTEKGKDVELRCDPISGHTALYWYRQSLGQGLEFLIYFQGNSAPDKSGLPSDRFSAERTGGSVSTLTIQRTQQEDSAVYLCASSHGQGSFLTYEQYFGPGTRLTVT.

The rearrangement links TRBV7-9 to TRBJ2-7; D perhaps matches TRBD1 (6 bases). The CDR3 is made up of 15 amino acids. Trimming stripped 8 bases from V and 0 bases from J, with 17 bases between. The germline gives CDR1 SEHNR, CDR2 FQNEAQ (reference sequence). The CDR3 loop reads CASGEGTQTSYEQYF. Here the CDR3 DNA reads TGTGCCAGCGGGGAAGGGACACAGACCTCCTACGAGCAGTACTTC.

This clone was observed once. The V gene is TRBV10-3, the J gene TRBJ1-1; the D is unclear. The CDR3 is made up of 12 amino acids. The germline V gene has CDR1 ENHRY and CDR2 SYGVKD. With 3 bases removed from V and 6 bases from J, the gap between germline ends came to 8 bases. CDR3 nucleotides: TGTGCCATCAGTGATGGGGAGTCTGAAGCTTTCTTT. This sequence encodes CAISDGESEAFF.

V usage is TRBV5-6 and J usage is TRBJ2-5, with 8 bases lining up with TRBD2. The CDR3 has 16 amino acids. Germline V gene data show CDR1 as SGHDT and CDR2 as YYEEEE. The J segment lost 1 base and the V segment lost 6 bases, leaving 11 bases of the junction unmatched. CDR3 loop: CASTNPGGGGQETQYF. CDR3 sequence (DNA): TGTGCCAGCACCAACCCCGGGGGGGGAGGCCAAGAGACCCAGTACTTC.

The CDR3 bases are TGTGCCAGCAGTCTTAGGGGAGCGGGGGGGAGGTACGAGCAGTACTTC. Amino acids: CASSLRGAGGRYEQYF. The chain uses TRBV27 and TRBJ2-7; 10 positions match TRBD2. V was clipped by 5 bases and J by 4 bases; unmatched bases: 11. The CDR3 is made up of 16 amino acids. Germline CDR1 reads MNHEY; CDR2 reads SMNVEV (reference sequence).

The V gene is TRBV2, the J gene TRBJ1-1, with D uncertain. The CDR3 is made up of 17 amino acids. Per the germline V gene, CDR1 is SNHLY and CDR2 is FYNNEI. With 3 bases removed from V and 2 bases from J, the gap between germline ends came to 19 bases. The CDR3 loop reads CASSDGVRAKANTEAFF. CDR3 coding DNA: TGTGCCAGCAGTGACGGGGTCCGGGCAAAAGCTAACACTGAAGCTTTCTTT.

The chain combines TRBV30 with TRBJ2-7; D is possibly TRBD2 (5 bases). CDR1 and CDR2 (germline): GTSNPN, SVGIG (reference sequence). The CDR3 has 15 residues. Trimming left V 5 bases short and J 4 bases short, with 21 bases between. The CDR3 DNA reads TGTGCCTGGGGCAGAGGACTTACGAGCGTTTACGAGCAGTACTTC. It is translated as CAWGRGLTSVYEQYF.

V gene TRBV5-1 combines with J gene TRBJ1-4; D is undetermined. Germline V lookup: CDR1 SGHRS, CDR2 YFSETQ. Deletions cut 0 bases from V and 3 bases from J, with 21 bases between. The CDR3 covers 19 residues. Here the CDR3 DNA reads TGCGCCAGCAGCTTGGGTCAGGTCAAGACCCTTTGGGCTAATGAAAAACTGTTTTTT. It encodes CASSLGQVKTLWANEKLFF.

V usage is TRBV7-8 and J usage is TRBJ2-3; perhaps TRBD2 as D (7 bases). Germline CDR1 SGHVS, CDR2 FQNEAQ. The CDR3 is made up of 15 amino acids. V lost 2 bases to trimming and J lost 6 bases, with 15 bases between them. DNA for the CDR3: TGTGCCAGCAGCTTATGGGGGGGGGCCAGGGATACGCAGTATTTT. Residues: CASSLWGGARDTQYF. The variable domain in full, completed from reference TRBV7-8 and TRBJ2-3, reads GAGVSQSPRYKVAKRGQDVALRCDPISGHVSLFWYQQALGQGPEFLTYFQNEAQLDKSGLPSDRFFAERPEGSVSTLKIQRTQQEDSAVYLCASSLWGGARDTQYFGPGTRLTVL.

The rearrangement links TRBV15 to TRBJ1-1; D perhaps matches TRBD1 (5 bases). Trimming cost V 5 bases and J 1 base, with 11 bases left between them. CDR1 LNHNV and CDR2 YYDKDF come from the germline V gene (reference sequence). The CDR3 has 14 residues. The CDR3 protein is CATSPGGKNTEAFF. The CDR3 DNA reads TGTGCCACCAGCCCCGGGGGGAAGAACACTGAAGCTTTCTTT.

The V and J genes are TRBV14 and TRBJ2-1; 7 bases map to TRBD1. Germline V gives CDR1 SGHDN, CDR2 FVKESK. The CDR3 runs to 18 residues. Losses at the gene ends were 0 bases for V and 8 bases for J; bases not matched to a gene: 16. CDR3 residues: CASSQDRTGHPWPHEQFF. The CDR3 bases are TGTGCCAGCAGCCAAGACCGGACAGGCCACCCTTGGCCTCATGAGCAGTTCTTC.

The rearrangement joins TRBV13 to TRBJ1-2; no firm D call. V shed 5 bases and J shed 8 bases, with 9 bases lying between them. Germline loops: CDR1 PRHDT, CDR2 FYEKMQ (reference sequence). The CDR3 runs to 11 residues. CDR3: CASSPTVGYTF. In DNA, the CDR3 is TGTGCCAGCAGCCCAACGGTAGGCTACACCTTC.

The V gene is TRBV28, the J gene TRBJ1-5, with 9 bases matching TRBD1. Germline lookup yields CDR1 MDHEN and CDR2 SYDVKM. V was pared by 6 bases and J by 2 bases, with 5 bases of the junction left unmatched. The CDR3 runs to 15 residues. CDR3 coding DNA: TGTGCCAGCAGCTACAGGGGGCTTGGCAATCAGCCCCAGCATTTT. This codes for CASSYRGLGNQPQHF.

This clone showed up just once. The gene calls are TRBV4-1 and TRBJ2-5; weak D call: TRBD2 (6 bases). Trimming removed 0 bases from V and 4 bases from J, with 12 bases in between. The CDR3 covers 15 residues. Germline CDR1 is MGHRA and CDR2 is YSYEKL. CDR3 region: CASSQESGLGETQYF. The CDR3 coding sequence is TGCGCCAGCAGCCAAGAAAGCGGGTTAGGAGAGACCCAGTACTTC.

The rearrangement joins TRBV2 to TRBJ2-5, with D perhaps matching TRBD2 (5 bases). CDR3 length equals 17 residues. CDR1 and CDR2 from the germline V gene are SNHLY and FYNNEI. The ends were cut back, 6 bases at V and 4 bases at J, with 24 bases in the middle. DNA of the CDR3: TGTGCCAGCAGCGAGGCGCCGATTAGGAACGAGGGAGAGACCCAGTACTTC. Translating it yields CASSEAPIRNEGETQYF.

The V and J genes are TRBV28 and TRBJ1-1; D might be TRBD1 (6 bases). The V gene lost 2 bases and the J gene lost 1 base, with 14 bases spanning the gap. Germline V lookup: CDR1 MDHEN, CDR2 SYDVKM. This CDR3 is 16 amino acids long. This CDR3 reads CASSLRVPGENTEAFF. The DNA for the CDR3 is TGTGCCAGCAGTTTAAGGGTCCCAGGGGAGAACACTGAAGCTTTCTTT.

Note on this clone: Different DNA sequences within this sample yield the same CDR3. The J gene is TRBJ2-5, the V gene TRBV5-1; no reliable D call. Per the germline V gene, CDR1 is SGHRS and CDR2 is YFSETQ. Trimming cost V 0 bases and J 0 bases, with 6 bases left between them. The CDR3 sequence is 14 residues long. The CDR3 is CASSLGQDQETQYF. As DNA, the CDR3 is TGCGCCAGCAGCTTGGGGCAGGACCAAGAGACCCAGTACTTC.

In regard to this clone: A junction boundary mismatches the germline segment, possibly from a read error. Within the sample, other DNA sequences also encode this same CDR3. The chain employs TRBV19 and TRBJ1-6; D is unresolved. Looked up from germline, CDR1 is LNHDA and CDR2 is SQIVND (reference sequence). The CDR3 loop spans 17 amino acids. As DNA, the CDR3 is TGTGCCAGTAGTCATGAAGAGGCGGCTGGGTATAATTCCCCCCTCCACTTT. It translates to CASSHEEAAGYNSPLHF.

This chain connects TRBV19 to TRBJ1-5; 7 nucleotides align to TRBD1. The CDR3 extends over 13 amino acids. With V trimmed by 6 bases and J by 5 bases, 4 bases remained unmatched. Germline CDR1 is LNHDA and CDR2 is SQIVND (reference sequence). For the CDR3, the DNA is TGTGCCAGTAGCCCCGGGACAGATCAGCCCCAGCATTTT. As protein: CASSPGTDQPQHF.

The chain recombines TRBV27 with TRBJ1-3, with a weak D call TRBD1 (5 bases). V was cut by 5 bases and J by 0 bases, with 14 bases left in between. Per germline, CDR1 MNHEY and CDR2 SMNVEV (reference sequence). CDR3 length: 16 residues. The DNA of the CDR3 is TGTGCCAGCAGTCGATATGGGGCCCTCTCTGGAAACACCATATATTTT. This translates into CASSRYGALSGNTIYF.

V gene TRBV4-2 combines with J gene TRBJ2-7; 7 nucleotides line up with TRBD1. This CDR3 region has 16 residues. V gave up 0 bases and J gave up 2 bases; unmatched junction bases: 7. Germline CDR1 LGHNA, CDR2 YNFKEQ. CDR3 DNA: TGTGCCAGCAGCCAAGATAGGGGGCAGCGCCCCTACGAGCAGTACTTC. Residues: CASSQDRGQRPYEQYF.

The J gene is TRBJ2-7, the V gene TRBV14, with D uncertain. This CDR3 has 13 amino acids. Germline assignment: CDR1 SGHDN and CDR2 FVKESK. Trimming cost V 6 bases and J 2 bases, with 11 bases left between them. The DNA for the CDR3 is TGTGCCAGCAGTGGCGACAACCCCTACGAGCAGTACTTC. Translation gives CASSGDNPYEQYF.

The J gene is TRBJ2-3, the V gene TRBV4-1; TRBD1 matches at 9 bases. The CDR3 length is 18 residues. The V and J ends lost 0 bases and 1 base, in that order; junction bases with no gene match: 8. The germline V gene has CDR1 MGHRA and CDR2 YSYEKL. The DNA for the CDR3 is TGCGCCAGCAGCCAAGATATGGGACAGGGATGGGGCACAGATACGCAGTATTTT. Its protein is CASSQDMGQGWGTDTQYF.

V gene TRBV5-6 combines with J gene TRBJ1-2; 8 positions agree with TRBD1. Trimming removed 0 bases from V and 8 bases from J; junction bases left unmatched: 21. This CDR3 comprises 19 residues. Germline V gene data show CDR1 as SGHDT and CDR2 as YYEEEE. The CDR3 nucleotides are TGTGCCAGCAGCTTGGGGGGTTCAGGGGGCTCCCCTCGTTCACGCGGCTACACCTTC. Amino acids: CASSLGGSGGSPRSRGYTF.